This TCR beta chain was recorded in a study of cytomegalovirus exposure and HLA in healthy donors. Study-wide results and caveats: Several V segments, TRBV6-2 and TRBV6-3 among them, could not be told apart and were dropped. TCR beta sequences reportedly predicted most subjects' HLA-A and HLA-B alleles accurately. Specific recognition of CMV antigens was confirmed in vitro for a few chains (all CMV-associated).

CDR3 length: 13 amino acids. Trimming cost V 2 bases and J 1 base, with 5 bases left between them. Per the germline V gene, CDR1 is MNHEY and CDR2 is SMNVEV (reference sequence). As for this clone: Its specificity is unknown.

PCR was performed using 60 Vbeta and 13 Jbeta primers. TCRdb's copy holds only in-frame clones and misses some; the assay was immunoSEQ multiplex PCR. This table holds under 200,000 clones, around 77% found once. The clonotype was recovered from a man aged 60 to 75 in good health and CMV-seronegative. The chain is built from TRBV27 and TRBJ1-1; D is uncertain. Material: PBMCs. CDR3 protein: CASSLTRNTEAFF. CDR3 bases: TGTGCCAGCAGTTTAACCAGGAACACTGAAGCTTTCTTT.